The rows below give T cell receptor beta chains drawn from one sample of a study of cytomegalovirus exposure and HLA in healthy donors. Assay: immunoSEQ multiplex PCR; the TCRdb copy retains only in-frame clones and omits some. The table includes some 190,000 clones, 70% to 80% detected once. The specimen was PBMCs. These receptors came from a man younger than 35 in good health and CMV-seronegative. Each CDR3 is given with its conserved first and last residue.

TRBV2	TRBJ2-1	CASGTSGNNEQFF
TRBV6-1	TRBJ1-2	CASRATGGWVYGYTF
TRBV7-9	TRBJ2-3	CSSIPLSGTVTDTQYF
TRBV5-1	TRBJ1-1	CASRVTGNEGTEAFF
TRBV28	TRBJ2-2	CASSTPGAGFAGELFF
TRBV9	TRBJ2-2	CASSARQGPDTGELFF
TRBV27	TRBJ2-5	CASRTHREYQETQYF
TRBV9	TRBJ2-7	CASSPVAEIYEQYF
TRBV6-6	TRBJ1-2	CASSPIQGSGGYTF
TRBV19	TRBJ2-7	CASSEPGQGDSYEQYF
TRBV6-5	TRBJ1-5	CASSYIRGRPRHF
TRBV18	TRBJ2-1	CASSPRDSAYNEQFF
TRBV7-7	TRBJ2-5	CASSPLAGVQETQYF
TRBV6-1	TRBJ1-1	CASSEQGLGEAFF
TRBV15	TRBJ1-6	CATRPGQAVSPLHF
TRBV13	TRBJ1-1	CASSSTLNITEAFF
TRBV27	TRBJ2-1	CATLSTTYNEQFF